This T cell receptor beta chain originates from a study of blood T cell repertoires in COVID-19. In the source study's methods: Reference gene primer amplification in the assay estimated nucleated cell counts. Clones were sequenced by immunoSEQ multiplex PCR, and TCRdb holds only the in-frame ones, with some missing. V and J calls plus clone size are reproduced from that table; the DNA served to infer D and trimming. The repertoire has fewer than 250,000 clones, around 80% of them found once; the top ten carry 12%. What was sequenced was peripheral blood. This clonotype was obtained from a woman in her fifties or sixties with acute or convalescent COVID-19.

The CDR3 DNA follows: TGTGCCAGCAGCTGGACAGGGGGCTATACTGAAGCTTTCTTT. It yields the protein CASSWTGGYTEAFF. The chain uses TRBV7-8 and TRBJ1-1, with TRBD1 identical over 11 bases. With 4 bases clipped from V and 5 bases from J, the junction kept 3 bases outside the gene matches. There are 14 residues in the CDR3. The V gene's germline CDR1 is SGHVS and CDR2 FQNEAQ.